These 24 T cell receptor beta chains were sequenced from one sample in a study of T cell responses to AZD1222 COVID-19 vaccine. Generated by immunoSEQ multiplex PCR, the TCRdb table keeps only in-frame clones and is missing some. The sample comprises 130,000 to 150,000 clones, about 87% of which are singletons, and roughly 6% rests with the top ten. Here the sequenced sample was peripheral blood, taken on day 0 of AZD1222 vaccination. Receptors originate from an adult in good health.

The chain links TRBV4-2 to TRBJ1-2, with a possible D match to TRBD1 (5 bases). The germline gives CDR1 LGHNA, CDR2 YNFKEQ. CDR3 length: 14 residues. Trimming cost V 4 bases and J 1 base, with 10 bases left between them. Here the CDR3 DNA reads TGTGCCAGCAGCCCTAGGGGTTTTAACTATGGCTACACCTTC. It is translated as CASSPRGFNYGYTF.

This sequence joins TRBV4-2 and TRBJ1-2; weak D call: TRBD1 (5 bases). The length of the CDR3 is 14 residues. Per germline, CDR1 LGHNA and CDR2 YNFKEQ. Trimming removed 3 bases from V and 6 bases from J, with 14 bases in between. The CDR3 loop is CASSQSWKGDGYTF. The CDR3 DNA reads TGTGCCAGCAGCCAGAGCTGGAAAGGGGATGGCTACACCTTC.

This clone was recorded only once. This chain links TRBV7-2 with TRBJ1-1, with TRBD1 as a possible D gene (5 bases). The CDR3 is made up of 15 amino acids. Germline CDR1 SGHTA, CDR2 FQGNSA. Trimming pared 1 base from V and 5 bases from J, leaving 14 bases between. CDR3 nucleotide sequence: TGTGCCAGCAGCTTAGGGGCTTCCAGGGCGACTGAAGCTTTCTTT. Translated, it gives CASSLGASRATEAFF.

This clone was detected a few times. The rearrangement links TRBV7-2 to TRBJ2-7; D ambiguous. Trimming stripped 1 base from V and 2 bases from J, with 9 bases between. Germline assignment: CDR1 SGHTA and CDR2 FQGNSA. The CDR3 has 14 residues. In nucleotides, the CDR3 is TGTGCCAGCAGCTTAGGGGTAGGGCCCTACGAGCAGTACTTC. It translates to CASSLGVGPYEQYF.

The CDR3 region is CASSRTGVPGYTF. The CDR3 DNA is TGTGCCAGCAGTCGAACAGGGGTTCCTGGCTACACCTTC. The chain couples TRBV25-1 to TRBJ1-2; 7 nucleotides agree with TRBD1. Germline CDR1 MGHDK, CDR2 SYGVNS. The ends lost 5 bases at V and 7 bases at J; junction bases unmatched: 7. The CDR3 extends over 13 amino acids.

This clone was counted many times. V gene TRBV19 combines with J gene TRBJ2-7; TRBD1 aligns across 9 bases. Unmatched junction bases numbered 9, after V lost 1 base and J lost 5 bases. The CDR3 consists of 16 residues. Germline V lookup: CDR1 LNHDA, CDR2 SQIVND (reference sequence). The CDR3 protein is CASSIGSGQGFHEQYF. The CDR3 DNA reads TGTGCCAGTAGTATAGGTTCGGGACAGGGTTTCCACGAGCAGTACTTC.

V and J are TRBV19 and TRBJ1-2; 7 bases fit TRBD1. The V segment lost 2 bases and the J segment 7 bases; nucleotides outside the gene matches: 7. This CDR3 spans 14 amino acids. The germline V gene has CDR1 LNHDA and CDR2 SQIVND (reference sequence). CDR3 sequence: CASSIPEGASGYTF. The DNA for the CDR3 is TGTGCCAGTAGTATACCTGAGGGGGCGAGTGGCTACACCTTC.

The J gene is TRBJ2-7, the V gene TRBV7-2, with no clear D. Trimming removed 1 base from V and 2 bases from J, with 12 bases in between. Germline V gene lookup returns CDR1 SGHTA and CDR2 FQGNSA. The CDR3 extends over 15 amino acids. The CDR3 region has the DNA TGTGCCAGCAGCTTAGAGTTCCTCGGAGCCTACGAGCAGTACTTC. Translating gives CASSLEFLGAYEQYF.

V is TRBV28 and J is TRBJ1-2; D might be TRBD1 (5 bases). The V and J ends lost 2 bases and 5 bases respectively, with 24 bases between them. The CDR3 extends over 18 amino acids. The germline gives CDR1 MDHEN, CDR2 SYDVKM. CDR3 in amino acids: CASSLVQGSGVRPYGYTF. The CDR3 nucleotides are TGTGCCAGCAGTTTAGTGCAGGGCTCGGGCGTCCGACCGTATGGCTACACCTTC.

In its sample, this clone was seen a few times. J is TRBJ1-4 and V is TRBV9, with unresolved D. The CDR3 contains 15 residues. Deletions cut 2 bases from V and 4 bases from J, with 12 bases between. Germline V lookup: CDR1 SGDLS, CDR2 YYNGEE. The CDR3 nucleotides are TGTGCCAGCAGCGTCGCAGCTGGGTATAATGAAAAACTGTTTTTT. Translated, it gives CASSVAAGYNEKLFF.

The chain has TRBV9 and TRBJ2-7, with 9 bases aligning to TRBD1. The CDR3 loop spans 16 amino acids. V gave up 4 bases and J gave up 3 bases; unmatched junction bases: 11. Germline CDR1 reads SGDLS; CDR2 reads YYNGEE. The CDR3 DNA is TGTGCCAGCAGCCCCGGGACAGGGAGAATTCGCTACGAGCAGTACTTC. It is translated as CASSPGTGRIRYEQYF. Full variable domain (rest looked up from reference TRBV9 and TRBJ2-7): DSGVTQTPKHLITATGQRVTLRCSPRSGDLSVYWYQQSLDQGLQFLIQYYNGEERAKGNILERFSAQQFPDLHSELNLSSLELGDSALYFCASSPGTGRIRYEQYFGPGTRLTVT.

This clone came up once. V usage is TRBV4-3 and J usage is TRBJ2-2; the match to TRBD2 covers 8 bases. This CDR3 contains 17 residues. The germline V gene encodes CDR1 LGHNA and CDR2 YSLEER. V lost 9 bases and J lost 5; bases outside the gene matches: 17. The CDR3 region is CASPFPPSGGETGELFF. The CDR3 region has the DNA TGCGCCAGTCCCTTCCCTCCTTCGGGAGGGGAGACCGGGGAGCTGTTTTTT.

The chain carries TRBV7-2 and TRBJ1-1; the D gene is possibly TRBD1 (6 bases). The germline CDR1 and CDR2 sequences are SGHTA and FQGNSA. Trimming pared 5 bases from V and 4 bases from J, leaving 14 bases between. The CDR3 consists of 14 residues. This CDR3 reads CASSGGGGGTEAFF. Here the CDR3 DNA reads TGTGCCAGCAGCGGCGGAGGGGGAGGCACTGAAGCTTTCTTT.

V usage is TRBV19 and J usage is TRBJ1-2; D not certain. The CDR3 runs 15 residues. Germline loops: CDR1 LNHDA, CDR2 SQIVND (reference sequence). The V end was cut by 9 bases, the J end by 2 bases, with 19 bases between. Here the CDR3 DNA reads TGTGCCAGGTTCCCGCGGACGGGCGCAAACTATGGCTACACCTTC. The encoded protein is CARFPRTGANYGYTF.

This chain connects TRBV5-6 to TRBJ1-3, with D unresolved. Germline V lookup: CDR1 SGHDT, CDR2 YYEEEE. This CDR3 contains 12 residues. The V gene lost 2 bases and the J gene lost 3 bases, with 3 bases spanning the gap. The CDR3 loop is CASSFSGNTIYF. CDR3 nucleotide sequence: TGTGCCAGCAGCTTCAGTGGAAACACCATATATTTT. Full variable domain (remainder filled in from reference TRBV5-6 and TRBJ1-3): DAGVTQSPTHLIKTRGQQVTLRCSPKSGHDTVSWYQQALGQGPQFIFQYYEEEERQRGNFPDRFSGHQFPNYSSELNVNALLLGDSALYLCASSFSGNTIYFGEGSWLTVV.

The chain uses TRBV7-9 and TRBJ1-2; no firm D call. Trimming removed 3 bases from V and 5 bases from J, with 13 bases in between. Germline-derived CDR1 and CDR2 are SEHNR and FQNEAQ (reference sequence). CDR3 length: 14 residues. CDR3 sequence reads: CASSFGESGYGYTF. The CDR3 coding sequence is TGTGCCAGCAGCTTCGGGGAGTCGGGGTATGGCTACACCTTC.

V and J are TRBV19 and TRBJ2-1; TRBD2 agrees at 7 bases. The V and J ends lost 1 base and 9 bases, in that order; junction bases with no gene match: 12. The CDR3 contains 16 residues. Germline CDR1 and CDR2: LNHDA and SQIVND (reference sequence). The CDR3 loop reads CASSIGEGSGYGEQFF. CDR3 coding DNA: TGTGCCAGTAGTATAGGGGAAGGTAGCGGGTATGGTGAGCAGTTCTTC.

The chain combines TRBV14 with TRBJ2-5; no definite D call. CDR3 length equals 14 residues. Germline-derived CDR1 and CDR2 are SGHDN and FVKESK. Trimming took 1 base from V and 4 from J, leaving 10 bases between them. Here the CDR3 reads CASSQASRRETQYF. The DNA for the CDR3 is TGTGCCAGCAGCCAAGCCAGCAGGAGAGAGACCCAGTACTTC.

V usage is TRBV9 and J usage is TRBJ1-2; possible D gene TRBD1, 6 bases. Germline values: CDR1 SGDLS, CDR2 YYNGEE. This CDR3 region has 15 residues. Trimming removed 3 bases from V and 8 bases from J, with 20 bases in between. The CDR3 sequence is CASSEVMQGTSGYTF. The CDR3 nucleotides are TGTGCCAGCAGCGAGGTAATGCAGGGGACAAGCGGCTACACCTTC.

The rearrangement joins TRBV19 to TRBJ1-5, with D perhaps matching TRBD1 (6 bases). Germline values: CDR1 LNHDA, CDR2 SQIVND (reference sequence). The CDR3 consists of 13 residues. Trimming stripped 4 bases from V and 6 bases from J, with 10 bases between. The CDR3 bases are TGTGCCAGTAGTAACAGGGTTACTCAGCCCCAGCATTTT. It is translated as CASSNRVTQPQHF. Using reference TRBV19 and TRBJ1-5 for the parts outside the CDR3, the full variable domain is DGGITQSPKYLFRKEGQNVTLSCEQNLNHDAMYWYRQDPGQGLRLIYYSQIVNDFQKGDIAEGYSVSREKKESFPLTVTSAQKNPTAFYLCASSNRVTQPQHFGDGTRLSIL.

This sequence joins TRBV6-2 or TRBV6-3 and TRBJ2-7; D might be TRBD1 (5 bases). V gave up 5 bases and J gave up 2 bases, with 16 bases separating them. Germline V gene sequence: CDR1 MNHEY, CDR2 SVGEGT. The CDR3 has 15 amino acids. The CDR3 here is CASSNRRQRAYEQYF. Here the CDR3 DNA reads TGTGCCAGCAGTAACAGGCGTCAGAGAGCCTACGAGCAGTACTTC.

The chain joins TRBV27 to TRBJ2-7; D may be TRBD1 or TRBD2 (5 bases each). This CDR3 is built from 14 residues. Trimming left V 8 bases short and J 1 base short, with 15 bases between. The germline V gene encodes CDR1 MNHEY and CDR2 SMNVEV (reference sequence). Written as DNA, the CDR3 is TGTGCCAGCGCCACTCCGGGACCTTCCTACGAGCAGTACTTC. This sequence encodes CASATPGPSYEQYF.

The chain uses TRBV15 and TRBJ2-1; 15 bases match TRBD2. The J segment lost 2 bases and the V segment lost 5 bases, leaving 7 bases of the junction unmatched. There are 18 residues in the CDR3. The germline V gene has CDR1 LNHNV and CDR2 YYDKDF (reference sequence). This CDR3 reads CATSGRGLAGGPYNEQFF. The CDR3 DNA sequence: TGTGCCACCAGCGGCCGGGGACTAGCGGGAGGCCCCTACAATGAGCAGTTCTTC.

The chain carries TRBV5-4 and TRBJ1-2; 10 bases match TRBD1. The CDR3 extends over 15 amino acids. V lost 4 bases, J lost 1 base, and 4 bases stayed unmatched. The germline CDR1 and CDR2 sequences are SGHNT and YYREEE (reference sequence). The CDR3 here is CASSPGTGDNYGYTF. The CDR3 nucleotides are TGTGCCAGCAGCCCGGGGACAGGGGATAACTATGGCTACACCTTC.